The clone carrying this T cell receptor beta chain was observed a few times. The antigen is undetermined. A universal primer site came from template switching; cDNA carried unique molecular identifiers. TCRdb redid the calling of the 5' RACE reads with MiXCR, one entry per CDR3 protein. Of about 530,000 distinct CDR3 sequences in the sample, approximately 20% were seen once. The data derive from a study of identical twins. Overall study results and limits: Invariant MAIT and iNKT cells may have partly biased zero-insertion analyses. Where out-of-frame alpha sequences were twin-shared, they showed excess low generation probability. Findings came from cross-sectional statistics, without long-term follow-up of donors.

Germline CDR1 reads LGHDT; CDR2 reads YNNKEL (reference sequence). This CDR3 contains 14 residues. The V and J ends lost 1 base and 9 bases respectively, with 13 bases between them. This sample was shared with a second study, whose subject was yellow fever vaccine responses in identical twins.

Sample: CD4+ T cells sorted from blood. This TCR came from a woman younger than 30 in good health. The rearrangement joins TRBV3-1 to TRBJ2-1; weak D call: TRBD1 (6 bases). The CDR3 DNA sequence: TGTGCCAGCAGCCAAGCGGGCAGAGGGGGTGAGCAGTTCTTC. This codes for CASSQAGRGGEQFF.